These 31 T cell receptor beta chains came from one sample sequenced in a study of metastatic and nonmetastatic thyroid tumors. Via MiXCR, TCRdb re-called the PCR reads. The table lists more than 13,000 clones, 20% to 30% of them singletons. Nobody among the patients had been given any treatment before thyroid surgery. Specimen: blood. The receptor source for this set is a female donor with papillary thyroid cancer or a benign thyroid nodule (not recorded which). Some clones in this sample may be carry-over from other donors' samples.

This clone was seen ten or more times. V and J are TRBV5-1 and TRBJ2-4; D not resolved. The CDR3 runs 14 residues. Trimming pared 0 bases from V and 6 bases from J, leaving 10 bases between. Per the germline V gene, CDR1 is SGHRS and CDR2 is YFSETQ. For the CDR3, the DNA is TGCGCCAGCAGCTTGGGGGGAAGCAGAAACATTCAGTACTTC. It codes for CASSLGGSRNIQYF.

This clone is judged medium-sized. The V call is TRBV3-1, the J call TRBJ2-7; D call uncertain. The CDR3 runs to 11 residues. The germline V gene has CDR1 LGHDT and CDR2 YNNKEL (reference sequence). Trimming stripped 1 base from V and 7 bases from J, with 5 bases between. The CDR3 protein is CASSQGSEQYF. In nucleotides, the CDR3 is TGTGCCAGCAGCCAAGGGAGTGAGCAGTACTTC.

This clone was observed a few times. J is TRBJ2-7 and V is TRBV28; the match to TRBD2 covers 7 bases. V trimming: 3 bases; J trimming: 0 bases; junction bases outside the gene matches: 8. The CDR3 covers 16 residues. Germline CDR1 reads MDHEN; CDR2 reads SYDVKM. The CDR3: CASSLPSGQSSYEQYF. CDR3 nucleotides: TGTGCCAGCAGTTTGCCTAGCGGCCAGAGCTCCTACGAGCAGTACTTC.

The chain joins TRBV11-3 to TRBJ2-7; 7 positions match TRBD2. The length of the CDR3 is 14 residues. J lost 6 bases, V lost 5 bases, and 10 bases had no gene match. Germline V gene sequence: CDR1 SGHNT, CDR2 YENEEA. CDR3 amino acids: CASSAPGLSFEQYF. The CDR3 DNA sequence: TGTGCCAGCAGCGCACCGGGACTATCGTTCGAGCAGTACTTC.

With respect to this clone: A much larger clone is a single base away; this may be a read error. The same CDR3 is also encoded by other DNA sequences in this sample. The rearrangement links TRBV11-3 to TRBJ2-4; D might be TRBD1 (6 bases). V shed 6 bases and J shed 1 base, with 13 bases lying between them. In germline, CDR1 is SGHNT, CDR2 YENEEA. This CDR3 comprises 15 residues. This chain's CDR3 is CASSTPRGAKNIQYF. The CDR3 DNA follows: TGTGCCAGCAGTACCCCAAGGGGGGCCAAAAACATTCAGTACTTC.

The sample holds many counts of this clone. The gene calls are TRBV7-2 and TRBJ2-3, with a possible D match to TRBD2 (7 bases). The CDR3 runs 16 residues. V lost 6 bases and J 4 bases, leaving 20 bases between the germline ends. CDR1 SGHTA and CDR2 FQGNSA come from the germline V gene. The DNA of the CDR3 is TGTGCCAGCAGTGTATTTGGGGGGGGCCAAGCAGATACGCAGTATTTT. This sequence encodes CASSVFGGGQADTQYF.

This clone was recorded at least ten times. The chain employs TRBV30 and TRBJ1-5, with no clear D. V lost 3 bases to trimming and J lost 1 base, with 13 bases between them. Per the germline V gene, CDR1 is GTSNPN and CDR2 is SVGIG (reference sequence). The CDR3 covers 15 residues. DNA for the CDR3: TGTGCCTGGAGCAAACCCTACCGGAGCAATCAGCCCCAGCATTTT. Its translation: CAWSKPYRSNQPQHF.

At least ten counts were recorded for this clone. This chain links TRBV7-2 with TRBJ2-3, with 10 bases lining up with TRBD2. CDR3 size: 16 residues. In germline, CDR1 is SGHTA, CDR2 FQGNSA. V was clipped by 6 bases and J by 3 bases; unmatched bases: 9. DNA for the CDR3: TGTGCCAGCAGAAACCTAGCGGGAGTTGTGACAGATACGCAGTATTTT. Its protein is CASRNLAGVVTDTQYF.

V usage is TRBV11-1 and J usage is TRBJ2-2; 7 nucleotides agree with TRBD1. With V trimmed by 1 base and J by 3 bases, 11 bases remained unmatched. Germline CDR1 SGHAT, CDR2 FQDESV (reference sequence). This CDR3 is built from 18 residues. The CDR3 sequence: CASSLGPPGQVDTGELFF. CDR3 nucleotide sequence: TGTGCCAGCAGCTTAGGACCCCCTGGACAGGTAGACACCGGGGAGCTGTTTTTT. Full variable domain (missing parts from reference TRBV11-1 and TRBJ2-2): EAEVAQSPRYKITEKSQAVAFWCDPISGHATLYWYRQILGQGPELLVQFQDESVVDDSQLPKDRFSAERLKGVDSTLKIQPAELGDSAMYLCASSLGPPGQVDTGELFFGEGSRLTVL.

CDR3 amino acids: CSAEMASGSYEQYF. The CDR3, as DNA: TGCAGTGCTGAGATGGCTAGCGGGAGCTACGAGCAGTACTTC. The chain couples TRBV20-1 to TRBJ2-7, with TRBD2 matching 10 bases. Germline assignment: CDR1 DFQATT and CDR2 SNEGSKA (reference sequence). V shed 5 bases, J shed 3 bases, and the junction held 7 bases outside the gene matches. This CDR3 spans 14 amino acids.

This clone was seen many times. The chain carries TRBV19 and TRBJ1-6; no firm D call. The ends were cut back, 3 bases at V and 0 bases at J, with 12 bases in the middle. CDR1 is LNHDA and CDR2 is SQIVND in the germline V gene (reference sequence). CDR3 size: 17 residues. The CDR3 loop reads CASSMGRGSSYNSPLHF. CDR3 sequence (DNA): TGTGCCAGTAGTATGGGTCGCGGGAGCTCCTATAATTCACCCCTCCACTTT.

This clone was detected ten times or more. One base away lies a much larger clone, so this may be a sequencing read error. This is likely a read error, given that the CDR3 carries no conserved phenylalanine or tryptophan at its end. The DNA is omitted, as the CDR3 cannot be located on it reliably, and the CDR3 follows TCRdb's listing. The gene calls are TRBV6-1 and TRBJ2-7; TRBD1, the table's D call, was not compared with the DNA. Germline V gene sequence: CDR1 MNHNS, CDR2 SASEGT. The CDR3 sequence runs 12 residues, both termini included. The CDR3 is CASTSDRALWYL.

The chain employs TRBV4-2 and TRBJ2-1; 11 bases map to TRBD2. The V gene's germline CDR1 is LGHNA and CDR2 YNFKEQ. CDR3 size: 18 residues. V was pared by 4 bases and J by 7 bases, with 15 bases of the junction left unmatched. CDR3 bases: TGTGCCAGCAGCCCGTGGGGCAGTCTAGCGGGAGGCGGGAATGAGCAGTTCTTC. This sequence encodes CASSPWGSLAGGGNEQFF.

This clone ranks as medium-sized. V gene TRBV28 combines with J gene TRBJ2-7, with 9 positions matching TRBD1. Germline assignment: CDR1 MDHEN and CDR2 SYDVKM. This CDR3 is 17 amino acids long. The junction had 17 bases not matched to a gene; V was cut back by 6 bases and J by 5 bases. CDR3 in DNA: TGTGCCAGCAGCACCCCGACCTTCGGGACAGGGAAGAACGAGCAGTACTTC. It specifies CASSTPTFGTGKNEQYF.

For this clone: One base away lies a much larger clone, so this may be a sequencing read error. The chain carries TRBV7-2 and TRBJ1-1, with D unclear. This CDR3 is 14 amino acids long. The germline CDR1 and CDR2 sequences are SGHTA and FQGNSA. CDR3 coding DNA: TGTGCCAGCACCCCGCCCGGGTTTGACACTGAGGCTTTCTTT. The encoded protein is CASTPPGFDTEAFF. The full variable domain, completed using reference TRBV7-2 and TRBJ1-1, is GAGVSQSPSNKVTEKGKDVELRCDPISGHTALYWYRQSLGQGLEFLIYFQGNSAPDKSGLPSDRFSAERTGGSVSTLTIQRTQQEDSAVYLCASTPPGFDTEAFFGQGTRLTVV.

This clone was found many times. This chain uses TRBV18 with TRBJ2-1, with 11 positions matching TRBD2. Germline assignment: CDR1 KGHSH and CDR2 LQKENI. There are 16 residues in the CDR3. V was pared by 3 bases and J by 7 bases, with 8 bases of the junction left unmatched. The CDR3 sequence is CASSPSSGRALNEQFF. As DNA, the CDR3 is TGTGCCAGCTCACCGAGTAGCGGGAGGGCCCTGAATGAGCAGTTCTTC.

Many counts were recorded for this clone. The chain joins TRBV5-1 to TRBJ2-5; 8 nucleotides line up with TRBD1. Per germline, CDR1 SGHRS and CDR2 YFSETQ. There are 16 residues in the CDR3. V shed 3 bases, J shed 4 bases, and the junction held 11 bases outside the gene matches. The DNA of the CDR3 is TGCGCCAGCAGCTCCCTCGTGAGACAGGGGACAGAGACCCAGTACTTC. It codes for CASSSLVRQGTETQYF. The whole variable domain, filled in from reference TRBV5-1 and TRBJ2-5, reads KAGVTQTPRYLIKTRGQQVTLSCSPISGHRSVSWYQQTPGQGLQFLFEYFSETQRNKGNFPGRFSGRQFSNSRSEMNVSTLELGDSALYLCASSSLVRQGTETQYFGPGTRLLVL.

By share of the sample, this clone is medium-sized (0.01 to 0.1%). The chain uses TRBV28 and TRBJ2-5; the match to TRBD2 covers 10 bases. Germline V gives CDR1 MDHEN, CDR2 SYDVKM. The CDR3 length is 17 residues. V lost 1 base, J lost 0 bases, and 5 bases stayed unmatched. This CDR3 reads CASSLSQRGGDQETQYF. The CDR3 region has the DNA TGTGCCAGCAGTTTATCGCAGCGGGGGGGCGACCAAGAGACCCAGTACTTC.

Ten or more counts support this clone. The rearrangement uses TRBV20-1 and TRBJ2-3; TRBD2 is a possible D gene (7 bases). CDR1 and CDR2 from the germline V gene are DFQATT and SNEGSKA (reference sequence). The CDR3 runs 13 residues. Trimming cost V 5 bases and J 5 bases, with 14 bases left between them. The CDR3 protein is CSAEGGVGDTQYF. CDR3 coding DNA: TGCAGTGCTGAGGGGGGGGTCGGAGATACGCAGTATTTT.

This clone was observed at least ten times. At one of its ends the junction is not consistent with the germline gene, which may arise from a read error. The rearrangement joins TRBV7-7 to TRBJ1-4, with 8 bases fitting TRBD1. The CDR3 extends over 13 amino acids. CDR1 SSHAT and CDR2 FNYEAQ come from the germline V gene (reference sequence). In DNA, the CDR3 is TGTGCTAGCAGCTATGGACAGGGTGAAAAACTGTTTTTT. Translation gives CASSYGQGEKLFF.

This clone counts as medium-sized. This chain uses TRBV6-5 with TRBJ2-7, with 12 nucleotides matching TRBD1. Trimming removed 1 base from V and 6 bases from J; junction bases left unmatched: 10. This CDR3 is built from 17 residues. The germline gives CDR1 MNHEY, CDR2 SVGAGI. The CDR3 nucleotides read TGTGCCAGCAGTTACTGGACCCCGGGACAGGGGGCGGCCGAGCAGTACTTC. Translating it yields CASSYWTPGQGAAEQYF.

This clone was seen ten or more times. Compared with germline, one end of the junction differs, possibly owing to a read error. Additional DNA sequences in this sample encode the identical CDR3. The genes are TRBV11-2 and TRBJ2-5, with 14 bases identical to TRBD2. The CDR3 loop spans 16 amino acids. Germline V gives CDR1 SGHAT, CDR2 FQNNGV. CDR3 protein: CASSAGLAGAQETQYF. CDR3 nucleotide sequence: TGTGCCAGCAGCGCGGGACTAGCGGGAGCGCAAGAGACCCAGTATTTC.

This clone appeared many times. The rearrangement uses TRBV20-1 and TRBJ2-3; a weak D match, TRBD2 (6 bases). CDR1 and CDR2 from the germline V gene are DFQATT and SNEGSKA (reference sequence). The CDR3 is 18 residues long. The V end was cut by 0 bases, the J end by 4 bases, with 23 bases between. CDR3 residues: CSARDHGGSSVRADTQYF. CDR3 coding DNA: TGCAGTGCTAGAGATCACGGGGGTAGTAGTGTAAGAGCAGATACGCAGTATTTT.

CDR3 region: CSASAGLASYEQYF. The CDR3 DNA follows: TGCAGTGCTAGCGCCGGACTAGCTTCCTACGAGCAGTACTTC. J is TRBJ2-7 and V is TRBV20-1, with 8 bases identical to TRBD2. Trimming at V came to 3 bases and at J to 1 base, leaving 5 bases not matched to a gene. The CDR3 loop spans 14 amino acids. The V gene's germline CDR1 is DFQATT and CDR2 SNEGSKA (reference sequence).

This clone came up many times. The rearrangement joins TRBV3-1 to TRBJ2-7; no firm D call. V was shortened by 0 bases and J by 3 bases, with 12 bases between the two germline ends. This CDR3 has 15 amino acids. Germline lookup yields CDR1 LGHDT and CDR2 YNNKEL (reference sequence). The CDR3 DNA is TGTGCCAGCAGCCAAGAGAACAGAGTATACTACGAGCAGTACTTC. Translated, it gives CASSQENRVYYEQYF.

The chain recombines TRBV5-1 with TRBJ2-3; tentatively, D is TRBD1 (5 bases). The CDR3 runs to 17 residues. Trimming removed 1 base at V and 4 bases at J, with 19 bases between. Germline CDR1 reads SGHRS; CDR2 reads YFSETQ. The CDR3 bases are TGCGCCAGCAGCTTGCTAGGGGTTCCGGAGATGGCAGATACGCAGTATTTT. Translating gives CASSLLGVPEMADTQYF.

Ten or more counts support this clone. This chain links TRBV7-2 with TRBJ2-1; D is possibly TRBD1 (6 bases). Trimming cost V 3 bases and J 7 bases, with 22 bases left between them. CDR1 is SGHTA, CDR2 FQGNSA, per germline. The CDR3 extends over 17 amino acids. CDR3 in amino acids: CASSLVYGTLMGNEQFF. The CDR3 DNA is TGTGCCAGCAGCTTGGTATACGGGACACTCATGGGGAATGAGCAGTTCTTC.

The V gene is TRBV19, the J gene TRBJ2-1; 8 positions match TRBD1. V dropped 4 bases and J dropped 0; count of bases not matched to a gene: 5. There are 16 residues in the CDR3. Germline CDR1 LNHDA, CDR2 SQIVND (reference sequence). CDR3 coding DNA: TGTGCCAGTAGTACGTACAGGGGGTTCTCCTACAATGAGCAGTTCTTC. It yields the protein CASSTYRGFSYNEQFF.

This clone was detected many times. V gene TRBV7-9 combines with J gene TRBJ1-5; D is ambiguous. The length of the CDR3 is 13 residues. The germline V gene encodes CDR1 SEHNR and CDR2 FQNEAQ (reference sequence). Deletions cut 3 bases from V and 4 bases from J, with 7 bases between. The CDR3 nucleotides are TGTGCCAGCAGCTTCGGAAAGAATCAGCCCCAGCATTTT. Translating gives CASSFGKNQPQHF.

This clone was recorded at least ten times. J is TRBJ2-5 and V is TRBV30; D gene ambiguous. This CDR3 has 12 amino acids. Germline-derived CDR1 and CDR2 are GTSNPN and SVGIG (reference sequence). V was shortened by 2 bases and J by 5 bases, with 9 bases between the two germline ends. DNA of the CDR3: TGTGCCTGGAGTCCCCAGGCCGAGACCCAGTACTTC. Its translation: CAWSPQAETQYF.

The J gene is TRBJ2-1, the V gene TRBV13, with TRBD2 as a possible D gene (6 bases). The CDR3 is 16 amino acids. Germline lookup yields CDR1 PRHDT and CDR2 FYEKMQ (reference sequence). The ends were cut back, 0 bases at V and 2 bases at J, with 11 bases in the middle. This CDR3 reads CASSLGTGVAYNEQFF. DNA of the CDR3: TGTGCCAGCAGCTTAGGTACGGGAGTTGCCTACAATGAGCAGTTCTTC.